The present T cell receptor beta chain was sequenced within a study of blood T cell repertoires in COVID-19. The overall study: Acute and convalescent COVID-19 samples came from the United States, Italy and Spain. Sources were T cells, B-cell-depleted T cells, or PBMCs; the material itself was cDNA or gDNA.

Authors' processing steps: By means of reference gene primer amplification, nucleated cell counts were estimated. Produced via immunoSEQ multiplex PCR; TCRdb's table is partial and in-frame only. That table is the source of V, J and clone size, and D and trimming were worked out from the DNA. Here the sample spans 350,000 to 400,000 clones, 90% being singletons. With V trimmed by 3 bases and J by 4 bases, 4 bases remained unmatched. Germline V CDR1 and CDR2: MGHRA, YSYEKL. The CDR3 runs 16 residues. This clone showed up just once. The TCR comes from a man younger than 35 with active or convalescent COVID-19. The specimen was peripheral blood. This sequence joins TRBV4-1 and TRBJ2-6, with TRBD1 matching over 9 bases. DNA for the CDR3: TGCGCCAGCAGCCAGGACAGGGGTACCGGGGCCAACGTCCTGACTTTC. Amino acids: CASSQDRGTGANVLTF.